Detailed here is one T cell receptor (beta chain). Per the authors' pipeline: Reference gene primer amplification gave nucleated cell count estimates. Method: immunoSEQ multiplex PCR; TCRdb's copy keeps in-frame clones and lacks some. That table gives V, J and clone size, and the DNA gave D and trimming. The table shows about 190,000 clones, with around 80% occurring only once. This record comes from a study of blood T cell repertoires in COVID-19. Study-wide context: The study drew acute and convalescent COVID-19 samples from the United States, Italy and Spain. From T cells, B-cell-depleted T cells, or PBMCs came the material, which was cDNA or gDNA.

The CDR3 runs 17 residues. Trimming shortened V by 3 bases and J by 7 bases, and 19 bases separated the two germline ends. CDR1 and CDR2 from the germline V gene are LGHNA and YSLEER. The chain couples TRBV4-3 to TRBJ1-6; D gene ambiguous. Material: peripheral blood. The receptor was isolated from a woman older than 75 with active or convalescent COVID-19. In nucleotides, the CDR3 is TGCGCCAGCAGCCAGAGAACGGGGTTTTCGGGGAATTCACCCCTCCACTTT. Amino acids: CASSQRTGFSGNSPLHF.